These T cell receptor beta chains were read from a single sample in a study of shared clonotypes between healthy human individuals. The protocol was immunoSEQ multiplex PCR, while the TCRdb copy is restricted to in-frame clones and leaves out a portion. The profile shows about 2.2 million clones, approximately 92% of them singletons. Input material: naive CD8+ T cells from PBMCs. The receptors come from a man aged 18 to 35 in good health. Some clones in this sample may be carry-over from other donors' samples. CDR3s include the opening cysteine and the closing phenylalanine or tryptophan. Fields, in order: J gene, D gene, clone size, V gene, CDR3 protein, CDR3 DNA. D genes are given only for firm matches. Clone sizes are given selectively: once, few, many, or a class where the clone is expanded.

J: TRBJ1-1
D: -
size: -
V: TRBV5-6
CDR3: CASSLVSASEAFF
DNA: TGTGCCAGCAGCTTGGTGTCAGCGTCTGAAGCTTTCTTT

J: TRBJ1-2
D: TRBD1
size: -
V: TRBV9
CDR3: CASSVDPIQGERGYGYGYTF
DNA: TGTGCCAGCAGCGTGGACCCTATTCAGGGGGAGCGGGGCTATGGCTATGGCTACACCTTC

J: TRBJ2-7
D: TRBD1
size: -
V: TRBV28
CDR3: CASSFLQGTYEQYF
DNA: TGTGCCAGCAGTTTCCTACAGGGGACCTACGAGCAGTACTTC

J: TRBJ1-2
D: -
size: -
V: TRBV19
CDR3: CASSGDGYTF
DNA: TGTGCCAGTAGCGGGGATGGCTACACCTTC

J: TRBJ1-2
D: -
size: -
V: TRBV12-5
CDR3: CASGLDPYGYTF
DNA: TGTGCTAGTGGTTTGGATCCCTATGGCTACACCTTC

J: TRBJ1-2
D: -
size: -
V: TRBV9
CDR3: CASSTSAGRVYGYTF
DNA: TGTGCCAGCAGCACGTCGGCGGGCAGGGTCTATGGCTACACCTTC

J: TRBJ1-2
D: -
size: -
V: TRBV7-9
CDR3: CASSSRGQTPYGYTF
DNA: TGTGCCAGCAGCTCAAGAGGACAGACTCCCTATGGCTACACCTTC

J: TRBJ1-5
D: TRBD1
size: -
V: TRBV27
CDR3: CASRMGTGGGNQPQHF
DNA: TGTGCCAGCAGAATGGGGACAGGGGGGGGTAATCAGCCCCAGCATTTT

J: TRBJ2-6
D: TRBD1
size: -
V: TRBV9
CDR3: CASSVRDRSSGANVLTF
DNA: TGTGCCAGCAGCGTCCGGGACAGGTCCTCTGGGGCCAACGTCCTGACTTTC

J: TRBJ1-2
D: -
size: once
V: TRBV29-1
CDR3: CSVAESGLVYGYTF
DNA: TGCAGCGTTGCTGAGTCAGGGTTAGTCTATGGCTACACCTTC

J: TRBJ2-6
D: -
size: -
V: TRBV4-2
CDR3: CASSQEGEGRANVLTF
DNA: TGTGCCAGCAGCCAAGAGGGCGAGGGCCGGGCCAACGTCCTGACTTTC

J: TRBJ2-1
D: TRBD1
size: -
V: TRBV5-1
CDR3: CASSLTGTGVDEQFF
DNA: TGCGCCAGCAGCCTAACCGGGACAGGGGTCGATGAGCAGTTCTTC

J: TRBJ2-3
D: -
size: -
V: TRBV11-2
CDR3: CASSFRGARYPDTQYF
DNA: TGTGCCAGCAGCTTCCGGGGGGCCCGATATCCAGATACGCAGTATTTT

J: TRBJ2-2
D: -
size: -
V: TRBV2
CDR3: CASRTSTGELFF
DNA: TGTGCCAGCAGGACCAGCACCGGGGAGCTGTTTTTT

J: TRBJ2-7
D: TRBD1
size: -
V: TRBV9
CDR3: CASSADPRQGKKYEQYF
DNA: TGTGCCAGCAGCGCGGATCCTCGACAGGGGAAAAAGTACGAGCAGTACTTC

J: TRBJ1-3
D: -
size: -
V: TRBV5-6
CDR3: CASSSGPGPRGTIYF
DNA: TGTGCCAGCAGCTCAGGTCCGGGACCGCGGGGCACCATATATTTT

J: TRBJ2-2
D: -
size: -
V: TRBV7-9
CDR3: CASSFPEESRGTGELFF
DNA: TGTGCCAGCAGCTTCCCCGAGGAGTCACGGGGCACCGGGGAGCTGTTTTTT

J: TRBJ2-7
D: TRBD2
size: few
V: TRBV28
CDR3: CASSFGTSGYEQYF
DNA: TGTGCCAGCAGTTTCGGGACTAGCGGCTACGAGCAGTACTTC

J: TRBJ1-1
D: -
size: -
V: TRBV29-1
CDR3: CSVRANTEAFF
DNA: TGCAGCGTAAGAGCTAACACTGAAGCTTTCTTT

J: TRBJ1-2
D: TRBD1
size: -
V: TRBV9
CDR3: CASSGLRDRGTFYGYTF
DNA: TGTGCCAGCAGCGGCCTAAGGGACAGGGGAACCTTCTATGGCTACACCTTC

J: TRBJ2-7
D: TRBD1
size: -
V: TRBV5-4
CDR3: CASSGPGQGYHEQYF
DNA: TGTGCCAGCAGCGGGCCGGGACAGGGTTACCACGAGCAGTACTTC

J: TRBJ1-1
D: TRBD1
size: once
V: TRBV7-2
CDR3: CASSLVGRGLPEAFF
DNA: TGTGCCAGCAGCTTGGTTGGCAGGGGGCTACCTGAAGCTTTCTTT

J: TRBJ2-1
D: -
size: -
V: TRBV27
CDR3: CASSTRDSLYEQFF
DNA: TGTGCCAGCAGTACCCGGGACTCCTTGTATGAGCAGTTCTTC

J: TRBJ2-5
D: -
size: -
V: TRBV10-3
CDR3: CAISDRQDQETQYF
DNA: TGTGCCATCAGTGACCGACAGGACCAAGAGACCCAGTACTTC

J: TRBJ2-7
D: -
size: -
V: TRBV11-2
CDR3: CASSLSRYEQYF
DNA: TGTGCCAGCAGCTTGAGTCGCTACGAGCAGTACTTC

J: TRBJ2-7
D: -
size: -
V: TRBV5-1
CDR3: CASSLAPGAHQGYEQYF
DNA: TGCGCCAGCAGCCTGGCGCCTGGGGCCCACCAGGGGTACGAGCAGTACTTC

J: TRBJ2-7
D: -
size: -
V: TRBV5-1
CDR3: CASSLSTTPYEQYF
DNA: TGCGCCAGCAGCTTGTCTACCACTCCCTACGAGCAGTACTTC

J: TRBJ1-1
D: -
size: -
V: TRBV11-3
CDR3: CASSVSLGRPAFF
DNA: TGTGCCAGCAGCGTATCCCTGGGCCGACCGGCTTTCTTT

J: TRBJ1-5
D: -
size: -
V: TRBV28
CDR3: CASSPPRGSNQPQHF
DNA: TGTGCCAGCAGTCCCCCCCGGGGTAGCAATCAGCCCCAGCATTTT

J: TRBJ2-4
D: TRBD2
size: -
V: TRBV7-9
CDR3: CASSYPSSGLAKNIQYF
DNA: TGTGCCAGCAGCTACCCCTCTAGCGGACTAGCCAAAAACATTCAGTACTTC

J: TRBJ1-1
D: -
size: -
V: TRBV19
CDR3: CASIGPGGAFF
DNA: TGTGCCAGTATAGGACCCGGGGGAGCTTTCTTT

J: TRBJ2-3
D: -
size: -
V: TRBV5-1
CDR3: CARDSSRAKGYTQYF
DNA: TGCGCCAGAGACTCCAGCCGGGCCAAGGGGTATACGCAGTATTTT

J: TRBJ2-7
D: -
size: -
V: TRBV11-2
CDR3: CASSFYPPGLGGRDYEQYF
DNA: TGTGCCAGCAGCTTCTATCCCCCGGGCCTCGGCGGGCGGGACTACGAGCAGTACTTC

J: TRBJ1-4
D: -
size: -
V: TRBV27
CDR3: CASKEAKMREKLFF
DNA: TGTGCCAGCAAAGAAGCTAAGATGCGGGAAAAACTGTTTTTT

J: TRBJ2-1
D: -
size: -
V: TRBV2
CDR3: CASSDQTGRNEQFF
DNA: TGTGCCAGCAGTGATCAGACAGGGAGGAATGAGCAGTTCTTC

J: TRBJ1-1
D: -
size: -
V: TRBV29-1
CDR3: CSVDLGLGTEAFF
DNA: TGCAGCGTGGACCTGGGTTTGGGGACTGAAGCTTTCTTT

J: TRBJ2-1
D: -
size: -
V: TRBV7-6
CDR3: CASSSYQGEGRNEQFF
DNA: TGTGCCAGCAGCTCCTATCAGGGAGAGGGAAGGAATGAGCAGTTCTTC

J: TRBJ2-1
D: TRBD2
size: -
V: TRBV9
CDR3: CASSSIAGESLDEQFF
DNA: TGTGCCAGCAGCTCTATAGCGGGAGAGTCTTTGGATGAGCAGTTCTTC

J: TRBJ2-7
D: TRBD2
size: -
V: TRBV5-5
CDR3: CASSLFREVSYEQYF
DNA: TGTGCCAGCAGCTTGTTTCGGGAGGTTTCCTACGAGCAGTACTTC

J: TRBJ2-3
D: -
size: -
V: TRBV2
CDR3: CASSLPGSQYF
DNA: TGTGCCAGCAGTCTCCCAGGGTCGCAGTATTTT

J: TRBJ2-7
D: -
size: -
V: TRBV25-1
CDR3: CASSERGGLYEQYF
DNA: TGTGCCAGCAGTGAAAGGGGGGGCCTCTACGAGCAGTACTTC

J: TRBJ2-7
D: -
size: -
V: TRBV6-5
CDR3: CASRIGSGSYEQYF
DNA: TGTGCCAGCAGAATAGGATCTGGCTCCTACGAGCAGTACTTC

J: TRBJ2-7
D: -
size: once
V: TRBV2
CDR3: CASSEAGRSYEQYF
DNA: TGTGCCAGCAGTGAAGCAGGGAGGTCCTACGAGCAGTACTTC

J: TRBJ1-1
D: -
size: -
V: TRBV2
CDR3: CASSPGPRNTEAFF
DNA: TGTGCCAGCAGCCCGGGACCGCGAAACACTGAAGCTTTCTTT

J: TRBJ2-7
D: TRBD2
size: -
V: TRBV4-3
CDR3: CASSRGTSGAEEQYF
DNA: TGCGCCAGCAGCCGTGGGACTAGCGGTGCGGAGGAGCAGTACTTC

J: TRBJ2-7
D: -
size: -
V: TRBV7-2
CDR3: CASSSFGSSAYEQYF
DNA: TGTGCCAGCAGCTCGTTCGGGTCTAGCGCGTACGAGCAGTACTTC

J: TRBJ1-6
D: TRBD1
size: -
V: TRBV28
CDR3: CASSLMTGYSPLHF
DNA: TGTGCCAGCAGTTTAATGACAGGGTATTCACCCCTCCACTTT

J: TRBJ2-1
D: TRBD2
size: -
V: TRBV9
CDR3: CASSDGLAPYNEQFF
DNA: TGTGCCAGCAGCGACGGACTAGCGCCCTACAATGAGCAGTTCTTC

J: TRBJ2-5
D: TRBD2
size: -
V: TRBV18
CDR3: CASSPALAGVAETQYF
DNA: TGTGCCAGCTCACCCGCACTAGCGGGAGTGGCGGAGACCCAGTACTTC

J: TRBJ1-5
D: -
size: -
V: TRBV28
CDR3: CASSPLAEYSNQPQHF
DNA: TGTGCCAGCAGTCCCCTCGCGGAGTATAGCAATCAGCCCCAGCATTTT

J: TRBJ1-2
D: -
size: -
V: TRBV19
CDR3: CASWGTPFFGYTF
DNA: TGTGCCAGTTGGGGGACACCCTTTTTCGGCTACACCTTC

J: TRBJ2-7
D: TRBD1
size: -
V: TRBV28
CDR3: CASSFRDSTYEQYF
DNA: TGTGCCAGCAGTTTTCGGGACAGTACCTACGAGCAGTACTTC

J: TRBJ2-3
D: TRBD1
size: -
V: TRBV29-1
CDR3: CSALPTGGMGDTQYF
DNA: TGCAGCGCACTACCGACAGGGGGCATGGGAGATACGCAGTATTTT

J: TRBJ2-7
D: -
size: -
V: TRBV6-1
CDR3: CASTPLGSYEQYF
DNA: TGTGCCAGCACTCCTCTTGGATCCTACGAGCAGTACTTC

J: TRBJ2-3
D: TRBD1
size: -
V: TRBV4-3
CDR3: CASSHDRGDTQYF
DNA: TGCGCCAGCAGCCACGACAGGGGGGATACGCAGTATTTT

J: TRBJ2-7
D: TRBD1
size: -
V: TRBV5-1
CDR3: CASRLDPGQPYEQYF
DNA: TGCGCCAGCAGACTCGATCCGGGACAGCCCTACGAGCAGTACTTC

J: TRBJ1-4
D: -
size: -
V: TRBV15
CDR3: CATSRDLEGLNEKLFF
DNA: TGTGCCACCAGCAGAGATCTCGAAGGGTTAAATGAAAAACTGTTTTTT

J: TRBJ2-3
D: -
size: -
V: TRBV5-6
CDR3: CASSPLEGDTQYF
DNA: TGTGCCAGCAGCCCCCTGGAGGGGGATACGCAGTATTTT

J: TRBJ2-5
D: TRBD2
size: once
V: TRBV5-6
CDR3: CASSLTSGTETQYF
DNA: TGTGCCAGCAGCTTAACTAGCGGGACGGAGACCCAGTACTTC

J: TRBJ2-7
D: -
size: -
V: TRBV9
CDR3: CASSGPGSPQQYF
DNA: TGTGCCAGCAGCGGACCAGGGAGCCCTCAGCAGTACTTC